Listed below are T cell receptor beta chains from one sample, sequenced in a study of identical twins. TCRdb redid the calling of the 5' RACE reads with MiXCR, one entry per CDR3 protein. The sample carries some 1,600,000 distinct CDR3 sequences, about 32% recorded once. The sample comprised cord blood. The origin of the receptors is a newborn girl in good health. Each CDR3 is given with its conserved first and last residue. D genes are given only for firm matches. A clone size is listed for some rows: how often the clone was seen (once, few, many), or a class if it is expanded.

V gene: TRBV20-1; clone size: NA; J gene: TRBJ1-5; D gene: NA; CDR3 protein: CSAPSPGTVNQPQHF; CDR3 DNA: TGCAGTGCTCCTTCCCCCGGGACGGTCAATCAGCCCCAGCATTTT
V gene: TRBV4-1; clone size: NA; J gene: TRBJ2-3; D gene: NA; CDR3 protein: CASRKAGSSTDTQYF; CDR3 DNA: TGCGCCAGCCGTAAAGCGGGCTCTAGCACAGATACGCAGTATTTT
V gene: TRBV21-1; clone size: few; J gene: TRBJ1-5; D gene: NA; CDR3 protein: CASSLGVEPQHF; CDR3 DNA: TGTGCCAGCTCTCTCGGGGTTGAGCCCCAGCATTTT
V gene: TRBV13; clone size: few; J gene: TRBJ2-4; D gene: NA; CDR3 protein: CASSLTWDETIQYF; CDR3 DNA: TGTGCCAGCAGCTTAACCTGGGACGAGACCATTCAGTACTTC
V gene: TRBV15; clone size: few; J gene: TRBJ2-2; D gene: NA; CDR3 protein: CATSRKLPQNTGELFF; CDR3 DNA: TGTGCCACCAGCAGGAAACTACCCCAGAACACCGGGGAGCTGTTTTTT
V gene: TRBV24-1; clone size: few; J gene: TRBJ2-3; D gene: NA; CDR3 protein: CATSESGRDTDTQYF; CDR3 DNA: TGTGCCACCAGTGAATCGGGACGCGACACAGATACGCAGTATTTT
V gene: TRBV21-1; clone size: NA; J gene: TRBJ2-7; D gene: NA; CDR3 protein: CASSKELAVSYNEQYF; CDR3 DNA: TGTGCCAGCAGCAAAGAACTAGCGGTCTCCTACAATGAGCAGTACTTC
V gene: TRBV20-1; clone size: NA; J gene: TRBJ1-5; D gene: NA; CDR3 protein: CSASLGEYSNQPQHF; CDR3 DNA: TGCAGTGCTAGCTTGGGGGAATATAGCAATCAGCCCCAGCATTTT
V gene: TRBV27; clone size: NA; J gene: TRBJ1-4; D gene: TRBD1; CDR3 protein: CASTRTGKLSEKLFF; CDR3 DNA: TGTGCCAGCACTAGGACAGGGAAGTTAAGTGAAAAACTGTTTTTT
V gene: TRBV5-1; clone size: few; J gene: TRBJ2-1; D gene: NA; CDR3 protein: CASSSRDFQFF; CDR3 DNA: TGCGCCAGCAGCTCACGGGACTTTCAGTTCTTC
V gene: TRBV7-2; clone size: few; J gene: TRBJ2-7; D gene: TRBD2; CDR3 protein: CASSFDLTGGGGYEQYF; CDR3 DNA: TGTGCCAGCAGCTTCGACCTGACTGGCGGGGGGGGCTACGAGCAGTACTTC
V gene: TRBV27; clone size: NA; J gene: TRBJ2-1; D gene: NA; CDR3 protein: CASSLRYRSPSYNEQFF; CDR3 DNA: TGTGCCAGCAGTTTGCGTTACAGGTCCCCCTCCTACAATGAGCAGTTCTTC
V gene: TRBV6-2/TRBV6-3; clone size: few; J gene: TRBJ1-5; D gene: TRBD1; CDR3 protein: CASSYFDRGNQPQHF; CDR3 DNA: TGTGCCAGCAGTTACTTCGACAGGGGCAATCAGCCCCAGCATTTT
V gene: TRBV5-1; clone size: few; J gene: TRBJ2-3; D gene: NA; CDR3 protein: CASSLGNRDGGTDTQYF; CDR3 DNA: TGCGCCAGCAGCTTGGGAAACCGGGACGGAGGAACAGATACGCAGTATTTT
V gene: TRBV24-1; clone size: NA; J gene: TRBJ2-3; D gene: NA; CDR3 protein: CATSVVGGMGDTQYF; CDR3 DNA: TGTGCCACCAGTGTCGTCGGAGGGATGGGGGATACGCAGTATTTT
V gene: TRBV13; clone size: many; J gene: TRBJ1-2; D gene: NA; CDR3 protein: CASSLGLVYEVLRGYGYTF; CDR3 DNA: TGTGCCAGCAGCTTAGGCCTTGTTTACGAGGTCCTCCGAGGCTATGGCTACACCTTC
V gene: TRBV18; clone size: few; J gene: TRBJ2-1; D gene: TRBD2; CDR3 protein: CASSPQRGYNEQFF; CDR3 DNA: TGTGCCAGCTCACCACAGCGGGGCTACAATGAGCAGTTCTTC
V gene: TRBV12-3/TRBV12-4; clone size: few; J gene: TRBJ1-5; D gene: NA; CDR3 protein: CASSFPRQGNQPQHF; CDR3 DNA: TGTGCCAGCAGTTTTCCCCGTCAGGGCAATCAGCCCCAGCATTTT
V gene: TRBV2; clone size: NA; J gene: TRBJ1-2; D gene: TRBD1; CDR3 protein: CASSEDLTGGYGHTF; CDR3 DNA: TGTGCCAGCAGTGAGGACCTTACAGGGGGCTATGGCCACACCTTC
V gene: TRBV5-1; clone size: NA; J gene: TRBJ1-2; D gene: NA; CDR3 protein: CASSLWAGGGDGYTF; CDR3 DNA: TGCGCCAGCAGCTTGTGGGCCGGGGGGGGAGATGGCTACACCTTC
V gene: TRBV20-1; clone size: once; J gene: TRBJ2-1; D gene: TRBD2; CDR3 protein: CSARRSGRILSYNEQFF; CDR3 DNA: TGCAGTGCTAGGCGTAGCGGGAGAATCCTCTCCTACAATGAGCAGTTCTTC
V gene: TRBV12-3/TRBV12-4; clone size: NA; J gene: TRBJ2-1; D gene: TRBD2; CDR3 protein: CASSKLAGLNNEQFF; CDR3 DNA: TGTGCCAGCAGCAAACTAGCGGGGCTTAACAATGAGCAGTTCTTC
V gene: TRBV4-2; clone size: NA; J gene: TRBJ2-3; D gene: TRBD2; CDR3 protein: CASSFSGGGLSTDTQYF; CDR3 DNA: TGTGCCAGCAGCTTTTCCGGGGGGGGCCTAAGTACAGATACGCAGTATTTT
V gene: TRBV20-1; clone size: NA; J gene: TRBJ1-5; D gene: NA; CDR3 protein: CSAAVLGQPQHF; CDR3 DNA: TGCAGTGCCGCGGTTTTGGGACAGCCCCAGCATTTT
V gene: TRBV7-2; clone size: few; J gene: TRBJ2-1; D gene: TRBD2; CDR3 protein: CASSFVAGNNEQFF; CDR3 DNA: TGTGCCAGCAGCTTCGTAGCGGGGAACAATGAGCAGTTCTTC
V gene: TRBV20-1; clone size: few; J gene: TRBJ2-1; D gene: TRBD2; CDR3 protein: CSARSVKVTSGDNEQFF; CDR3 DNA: TGCAGTGCTAGATCCGTAAAGGTCACTAGCGGGGACAATGAGCAGTTCTTC
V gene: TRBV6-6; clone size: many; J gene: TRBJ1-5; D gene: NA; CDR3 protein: CASSYWSRGQPQHF; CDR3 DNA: TGTGCCAGCAGTTACTGGAGCAGGGGTCAGCCCCAGCATTTT
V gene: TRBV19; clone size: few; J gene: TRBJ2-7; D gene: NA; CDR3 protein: CASSMGRRYEQYF; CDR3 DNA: TGTGCCAGTAGTATGGGGAGAAGGTACGAGCAGTACTTC
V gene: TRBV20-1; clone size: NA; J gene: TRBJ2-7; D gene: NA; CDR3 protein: CSARAPGGHIPYEQYF; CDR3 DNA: TGCAGTGCTAGAGCGCCCGGGGGGCATATTCCCTACGAGCAGTACTTC
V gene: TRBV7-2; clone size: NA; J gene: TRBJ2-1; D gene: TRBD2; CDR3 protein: CASSLLGTILPYNEQFF; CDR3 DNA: TGTGCCAGCAGCTTATTAGGGACTATTCTTCCCTACAATGAGCAGTTCTTC
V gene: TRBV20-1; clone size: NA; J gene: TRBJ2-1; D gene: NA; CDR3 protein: CSARVVRRPQETQFF; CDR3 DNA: TGCAGTGCTAGAGTGGTGCGGAGGCCCCAAGAGACCCAGTTCTTC
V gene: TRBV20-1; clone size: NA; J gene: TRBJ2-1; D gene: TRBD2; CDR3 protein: CSVLPGTRIDNEQFF; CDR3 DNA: TGCAGTGTTCTCCCCGGGACTAGGATTGACAATGAGCAGTTCTTC
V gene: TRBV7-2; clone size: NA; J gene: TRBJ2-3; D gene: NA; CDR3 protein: CASSLARGARTDTQYF; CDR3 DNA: TGCGCCAGCAGCTTAGCCAGGGGGGCCCGTACAGATACGCAGTATTTT
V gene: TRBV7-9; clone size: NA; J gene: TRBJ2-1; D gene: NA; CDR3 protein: CASSPSRERFEQFF; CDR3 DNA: TGTGCCAGCAGCCCTTCCAGGGAGCGGTTTGAGCAGTTCTTC
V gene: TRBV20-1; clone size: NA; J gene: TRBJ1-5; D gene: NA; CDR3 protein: CSARPPANNQPQHF; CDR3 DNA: TGCAGTGCTAGACCGCCAGCCAACAATCAGCCCCAGCATTTT
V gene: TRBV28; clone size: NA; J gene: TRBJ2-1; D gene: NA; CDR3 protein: CASSLGSPVYNEQFF; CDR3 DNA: TGTGCCAGCAGTTTAGGGAGCCCGGTCTACAATGAGCAGTTCTTC
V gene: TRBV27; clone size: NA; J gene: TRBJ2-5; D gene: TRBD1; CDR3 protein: CASSSTGLRQETQYF; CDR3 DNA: TGTGCCAGCAGTTCGACAGGGCTTAGGCAGGAGACCCAGTACTTC
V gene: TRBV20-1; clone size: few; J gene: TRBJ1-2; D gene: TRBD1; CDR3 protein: CSARDQGRGDYGYTF; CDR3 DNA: TGCAGTGCTAGAGATCAAGGCAGGGGGGACTATGGCTACACCTTC
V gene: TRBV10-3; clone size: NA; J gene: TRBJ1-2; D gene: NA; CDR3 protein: CAISESENGYTF; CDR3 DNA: TGTGCCATCAGTGAGTCGGAAAATGGCTACACCTTC
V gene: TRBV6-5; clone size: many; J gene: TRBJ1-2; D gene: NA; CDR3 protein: CASSYSVRGPYGYTF; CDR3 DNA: TGTGCCAGCAGTTACTCGGTGAGGGGACCGTATGGCTACACCTTC
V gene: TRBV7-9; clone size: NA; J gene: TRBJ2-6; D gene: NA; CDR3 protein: CASSFGQTSGANVLTF; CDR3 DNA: TGTGCCAGCAGTTTCGGACAGACCTCTGGGGCCAACGTCCTGACTTTC
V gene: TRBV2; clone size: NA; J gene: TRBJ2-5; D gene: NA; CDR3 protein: CASSVSSVPYF; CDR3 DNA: TGTGCCAGCAGTGTGAGTAGCGTACCGTACTTC
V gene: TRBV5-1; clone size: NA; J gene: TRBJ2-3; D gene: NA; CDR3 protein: CASSLGGRSTDTRYF; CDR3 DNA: TGCGCCAGCAGCTTGGGCGGCAGAAGCACAGATACGCGGTATTTT